One sample yielded the 17 T cell receptor beta chains listed below, sequenced in a study of PD-1 blockade in classical Hodgkin lymphoma. TCRdb's copy holds only in-frame clones and misses some; the assay was immunoSEQ multiplex PCR. Altogether about 94,000 clones are present, 89% being singletons, with the ten largest covering approximately 12%. Each and every patient relapsed after autologous stem cell transplantation, and patients got differing brentuximab vedotin exposure. The sample consisted of peripheral blood mononuclear cells (PBMCs), taken before the second cycle of nivolumab. These receptors all stem from a human donor with classical Hodgkin lymphoma.

The CDR3 sequence is CASSYPGTSVGIDLGEQYF. CDR3 sequence (DNA): TGTGCCAGCAGCTACCCCGGGACTAGTGTGGGGATCGACTTGGGCGAGCAGTACTTC. The rearrangement uses TRBV7-9 and TRBJ2-7, with TRBD2 identical over 8 bases. V shed 4 bases and J 6 bases; nucleotides not matched to a gene: 23. The CDR3 sequence is 19 residues long. Germline V lookup: CDR1 SEHNR, CDR2 FQNEAQ (reference sequence).

V and J are TRBV6-6 and TRBJ1-6; no clear D. The CDR3 totals 13 residues. CDR1 MNHNY and CDR2 SVGAGI come from the germline V gene (reference sequence). The ends were cut back, 4 bases at V and 7 bases at J, with 8 bases in the middle. CDR3 coding DNA: TGTGCCAGCAGTTTGGTAGGGAATTCACCCCTCCACTTT. This encodes CASSLVGNSPLHF.

The chain combines TRBV13 with TRBJ2-1; no clear D. Trimming stripped 5 bases from V and 4 bases from J, with 12 bases between. The CDR3 is 14 residues long. Germline V gene data show CDR1 as PRHDT and CDR2 as FYEKMQ (reference sequence). Here the CDR3 DNA reads TGTGCCAGCAGCCCATCCGGACCTTACAATGAGCAGTTCTTC. Amino acid sequence: CASSPSGPYNEQFF.

The rearrangement joins TRBV2 to TRBJ2-1; TRBD1 matches 12 bases. V was clipped by 5 bases and J by 9 bases; unmatched bases: 14. The germline CDR1 and CDR2 sequences are SNHLY and FYNNEI. The CDR3 is 17 residues long. CDR3 sequence reads: CASSSPTGTGGYGEQFF. CDR3 DNA sequence: TGTGCCAGCAGTTCTCCAACCGGGACAGGGGGCTACGGTGAGCAGTTCTTC.

In its sample, this clone was seen once. The rearrangement links TRBV6-5 to TRBJ2-5, with TRBD2 as a possible D gene (6 bases). Trimming took 5 bases from V and 5 from J, leaving 18 bases between them. CDR3 length: 15 amino acids. CDR1 and CDR2 (germline): MNHEY, SVGAGI. CDR3 in DNA: TGTGCCAGCAGTCAATGGGACTTAGAGGGGGAGACCCAGTACTTC. Protein: CASSQWDLEGETQYF.

This clone is a singleton in its sample. This rearrangement joins TRBV10-3 to TRBJ2-7, with D uncertain. V was clipped by 3 bases and J by 0 bases, with 12 bases between them. Per the germline V gene, CDR1 is ENHRY and CDR2 is SYGVKD. The length of the CDR3 is 15 residues. As DNA, the CDR3 is TGTGCCATCAGTGAACGGCCAGCCGGCTCCTACGAGCAGTACTTC. Translated: CAISERPAGSYEQYF.

The rearrangement joins TRBV27 to TRBJ2-1; possibly TRBD2 for D (6 bases). Trimming pared 7 bases from V and 0 bases from J, leaving 13 bases between. CDR3 size: 15 residues. Germline CDR1 MNHEY, CDR2 SMNVEV (reference sequence). The CDR3 DNA reads as TGTGCCAGCACACGGGACTCCAGCTCCTACAATGAGCAGTTCTTC. This codes for CASTRDSSSYNEQFF.

In this sample, this clone turned up a few times. This chain uses TRBV18 with TRBJ2-2, with 9 bases lining up with TRBD2. Losses at the gene ends were 6 bases for V and 6 bases for J; bases not matched to a gene: 8. The V gene's germline CDR1 is KGHSH and CDR2 LQKENI. This CDR3 has 15 residues. The CDR3 sequence is CASSLAGAAAGELFF. DNA of the CDR3: TGTGCCAGCTCCTTAGCGGGAGCGGCCGCCGGGGAGCTGTTTTTT.

This clone was detected only once. The chain couples TRBV28 to TRBJ2-7, with D possibly TRBD2 on 6 matching bases. V lost 8 bases to trimming and J lost 1 base, with 15 bases between them. CDR3 length: 14 residues. Germline V gene sequence: CDR1 MDHEN, CDR2 SYDVKM. The CDR3, as DNA: TGTGCCAGCCGGGTTGCTAGCGAATCCTACGAGCAGTACTTC. Amino acid sequence: CASRVASESYEQYF.

This chain connects TRBV10-3 to TRBJ2-5; TRBD1 matches 10 bases. Germline V gene sequence: CDR1 ENHRY, CDR2 SYGVKD. With V trimmed by 10 bases and J by 5 bases, 4 bases remained unmatched. The CDR3 totals 12 residues. CDR3 DNA: TGTGCCACCGGGACAGGGGAGGAGACCCAGTACTTC. It specifies CATGTGEETQYF.

The chain uses TRBV5-1 and TRBJ1-2; possibly TRBD1 for D (5 bases). The CDR3 length is 15 residues. CDR1 and CDR2 (germline): SGHRS, YFSETQ. The ends were cut back, 0 bases at V and 6 bases at J, with 15 bases in the middle. The CDR3 DNA reads as TGCGCCAGCAGCTTGGGGACAACTGTTAGCGATGGCTACACCTTC. Its protein is CASSLGTTVSDGYTF.

The chain combines TRBV28 with TRBJ2-7; TRBD1 is a possible D gene (6 bases). Germline CDR1 and CDR2: MDHEN and SYDVKM. This CDR3 has 13 residues. The V end was cut by 7 bases, the J end by 3 bases, with 13 bases between. The CDR3 here is CASTRQERYEQYF. Written as DNA, the CDR3 is TGTGCCAGCACACGACAGGAGCGCTACGAGCAGTACTTC.

The chain joins TRBV18 to TRBJ1-1, with no clear D. The CDR3 sequence is 15 residues long. Per the germline V gene, CDR1 is KGHSH and CDR2 is LQKENI. The germline V and J ends were trimmed by 3 bases and 1 base, with 12 bases remaining between them. CDR3: CASSPYGVPNTEAFF. The DNA for the CDR3 is TGTGCCAGCTCACCTTATGGGGTCCCGAACACTGAAGCTTTCTTT.

The chain has TRBV6-1 and TRBJ1-1, with D unclear. The germline V and J ends were trimmed by 2 bases and 0 bases, with 10 bases remaining between them. This CDR3 comprises 15 residues. CDR1 is MNHNS, CDR2 SASEGT, per germline. The CDR3 coding sequence is TGTGCCAGCAGTGAACCCGGACGGTTGAACACTGAAGCTTTCTTT. This encodes CASSEPGRLNTEAFF.

This chain uses TRBV29-1 with TRBJ2-7; 8 bases are shared with TRBD1. The V gene's germline CDR1 is SQVTM and CDR2 ANQGSEA. Trimming removed 4 bases from V and 7 bases from J; junction bases left unmatched: 9. The CDR3 is 13 residues long. CDR3 amino acids: CSVVLQGAGEQYF. As DNA, the CDR3 is TGCAGCGTTGTATTGCAGGGGGCAGGGGAGCAGTACTTC.

This clone was observed once. The chain has TRBV2 and TRBJ2-2; TRBD1 aligns across 8 bases. After removal of 5 bases from V and 1 base from J, the junction contained 3 bases not matched to a gene. This CDR3 has 15 amino acids. Germline lookup yields CDR1 SNHLY and CDR2 FYNNEI. The CDR3 DNA reads TGTGCCAGCAGTCCCGGGACAGGGAACACCGGGGAGCTGTTTTTT. Its protein product is CASSPGTGNTGELFF.

The rearrangement links TRBV30 to TRBJ2-5, with 8 bases aligning to TRBD2. Germline CDR1 is GTSNPN and CDR2 is SVGIG (reference sequence). The CDR3 is 13 residues long. The junction had 2 bases not matched to a gene; V was cut back by 0 bases and J by 5 bases. In DNA, the CDR3 is TGTGCCTGGAGTGTAGGCGGGAGGGAGACCCAGTACTTC. As protein: CAWSVGGRETQYF. Full variable domain (outside the CDR3, taken from reference TRBV30 and TRBJ2-5): SQTIHQWPATLVQPVGSPLSLECTVEGTSNPNLYWYRQAAGRGLQLLFYSVGIGQISSEVPQNLSASRPQDRQFILSSKKLLLSDSGFYLCAWSVGGRETQYFGPGTRLLVL.